This paragraph reports one TCR beta chain. The data derive from a study of blood T cell repertoires in COVID-19. Study summary: The study drew acute and convalescent COVID-19 samples from the United States, Italy and Spain. PBMCs, B-cell-depleted T cells, or T cells provided the cDNA or gDNA that made up the material.

Original handling: Scientists estimated how many nucleated cells there were by amplifying reference gene primers. This table comes from immunoSEQ multiplex PCR, and its TCRdb copy is limited to in-frame clones, with some not included. V, J and clone size are taken as reported in that table, and D and trimming were inferred from the DNA itself. The sample records 150,000 to 200,000 clones, roughly four fifths being singletons. Germline values: CDR1 KGHSH, CDR2 LQKENI. V lost 2 bases and J 0 bases, leaving 5 bases between the germline ends. The CDR3 is made up of 15 amino acids. The source material was peripheral blood. This chain links TRBV18 with TRBJ2-6; TRBD1 is a possible D gene (5 bases). This TCR came from a human donor in a cohort sampled during active COVID-19. The CDR3 DNA follows: TGTGCCAGCTCACCAACAGGCTCTGGGGCCAACGTCCTGACTTTC. Protein: CASSPTGSGANVLTF.